This is a list of T cell receptor beta chains from one sample in a study of blood T cell repertoires in COVID-19. Using immunoSEQ multiplex PCR, the repertoire was profiled, and TCRdb retains in-frame clones only, with some absent. The table includes about 140,000 clones, over 80% detected once. Input material: PBMCs or T cells enriched from blood (not recorded which). The source is a man aged 65 to 85 who had been exposed to COVID-19. Each CDR3 is given with its conserved first and last residue. The D gene is left open where the match is weak. A row's size may be missing; if present it is once, few, many or a size class.

D | J | size | V | CDR3 | DNA
NA | TRBJ1-1 | NA | TRBV7-2 | CASSLVTGRVTEAFF | TGTGCCAGCAGCTTAGTCACAGGACGTGTTACTGAAGCTTTCTTT
NA | TRBJ1-1 | NA | TRBV29-1 | CSVELDTEAFF | TGCAGCGTTGAACTTGACACTGAAGCTTTCTTT
TRBD1 | TRBJ1-6 | few | TRBV5-8 | CASTKNRGNNSPLHF | TGTGCCAGCACCAAGAACAGGGGCAATAATTCACCCCTCCACTTT
NA | TRBJ1-1 | NA | TRBV20-1 | CSARGQAGAFF | TGCAGTGCTAGAGGACAGGCGGGAGCTTTCTTT
NA | TRBJ1-2 | once | TRBV28 | CASRGGTNYGYTF | TGTGCCAGCAGGGGAGGGACGAACTATGGCTACACCTTC
TRBD2 | TRBJ2-7 | NA | TRBV27 | CASSPGGAYEQYF | TGTGCCAGCAGCCCGGGGGGAGCCTACGAGCAGTACTTC
NA | TRBJ1-6 | NA | TRBV6-5 | CASSLGGSPLHF | TGTGCCAGCAGTTTGGGGGGTTCACCCCTCCACTTT
NA | TRBJ1-1 | once | TRBV7-2 | CASSFAGHTEAFF | TGTGCCAGCAGCTTTGCAGGGCACACTGAAGCTTTCTTT
TRBD1 | TRBJ1-2 | NA | TRBV30 | CAWSRGDGYTF | TGTGCCTGGAGCAGGGGGGATGGCTACACCTTC
TRBD2 | TRBJ2-5 | NA | TRBV27 | CASSLGSGKGETQYF | TGTGCCAGCAGTTTGGGTAGCGGGAAGGGGGAGACCCAGTACTTC
NA | TRBJ1-1 | few | TRBV3-1/TRBV3-2 | CASSRGLGTEAFF | TGTGCCAGCAGCCGGGGGCTGGGGACTGAAGCTTTCTTT